Below are 5 T cell receptor beta chains sequenced from a single sample in a study of CD8 T cells in Susac syndrome. RNA, at about 0.45 to 1 ug, was reverse transcribed with random hexamers. TCRdb reanalysed the immunoSEQ multiplex PCR reads using MiXCR and keeps one entry per CDR3 protein. Counted here are 210,000 or so distinct CDR3 sequences, 85% to 95% occurring once; the ten biggest clones make up about 0.14%. Sequencing was carried out using CD4+ T cells from PBMCs. These TCRs come from a human donor with Susac syndrome.

V gene TRBV7-2 combines with J gene TRBJ1-6; D gene ambiguous. The CDR3 length is 15 residues. Trimming took 5 bases from V and 8 from J, leaving 16 bases between them. Per the germline V gene, CDR1 is SGHTA and CDR2 is FQGNSA. CDR3 sequence: CASSRRRIGDSPLHF. The CDR3 DNA reads TGTGCCAGCAGCAGACGACGGATAGGTGATTCACCCCTCCACTTT.

The chain couples TRBV4-1 to TRBJ1-4; tentative D call: TRBD1 (5 bases). Deletions cut 0 bases from V and 4 bases from J, with 15 bases between. CDR3 length equals 17 residues. Per the germline V gene, CDR1 is MGHRA and CDR2 is YSYEKL. The CDR3 here is CASSQDRSGTRNEKLFF. DNA of the CDR3: TGCGCCAGCAGCCAAGATAGGAGTGGGACCCGTAATGAAAAACTGTTTTTT.

This chain connects TRBV7-2 to TRBJ2-3; possible D gene TRBD1, 6 bases. The CDR3 spans 13 residues. Germline CDR1 is SGHTA and CDR2 is FQGNSA. Between the trimmed V and J ends, which lost 5 bases and 5 bases, there was a span of 11 bases. CDR3 sequence reads: CASSPGVLDTQYF. CDR3 in DNA: TGTGCCAGCAGCCCAGGGGTTCTAGATACGCAGTATTTT.

The V gene is TRBV5-1, the J gene TRBJ2-5; D is possibly TRBD1 (6 bases). This CDR3 spans 13 amino acids. Trimming left V 4 bases short and J 4 bases short, with 11 bases between. CDR1 SGHRS and CDR2 YFSETQ come from the germline V gene. In nucleotides, the CDR3 is TGCGCCAGCAGCGAGAGGACAGCAGAGACCCAGTACTTC. Protein sequence: CASSERTAETQYF.

V is TRBV5-1 and J is TRBJ2-5; TRBD1 aligns across 9 bases. The CDR3 is 15 amino acids. CDR1 is SGHRS and CDR2 is YFSETQ in the germline V gene. The V segment lost 0 bases and the J segment 5 bases; nucleotides outside the gene matches: 5. CDR3 sequence: CASSLGDRDWETQYF. The CDR3 nucleotides read TGCGCCAGCAGCTTGGGGGACAGGGACTGGGAGACCCAGTACTTC.